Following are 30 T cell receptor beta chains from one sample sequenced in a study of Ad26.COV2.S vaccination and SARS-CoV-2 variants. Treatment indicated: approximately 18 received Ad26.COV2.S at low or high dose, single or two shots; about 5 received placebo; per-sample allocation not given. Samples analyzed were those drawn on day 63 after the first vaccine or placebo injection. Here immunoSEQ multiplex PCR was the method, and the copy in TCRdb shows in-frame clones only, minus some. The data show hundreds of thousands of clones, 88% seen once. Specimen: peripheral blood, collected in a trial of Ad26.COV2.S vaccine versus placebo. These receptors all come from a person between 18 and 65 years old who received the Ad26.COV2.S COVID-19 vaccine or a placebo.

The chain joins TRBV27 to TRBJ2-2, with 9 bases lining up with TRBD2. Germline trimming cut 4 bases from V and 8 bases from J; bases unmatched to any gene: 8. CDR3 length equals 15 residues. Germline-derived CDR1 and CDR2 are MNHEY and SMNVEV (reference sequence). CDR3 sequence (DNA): TGTGCCAGCAGTTCCCAGGGACTAGCTGTGGGGGAGCTGTTTTTT. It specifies CASSSQGLAVGELFF.

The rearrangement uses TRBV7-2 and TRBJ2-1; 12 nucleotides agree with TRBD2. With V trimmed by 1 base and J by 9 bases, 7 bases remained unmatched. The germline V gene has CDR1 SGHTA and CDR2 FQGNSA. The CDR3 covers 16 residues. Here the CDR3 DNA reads TGTGCCAGCAGCTTAGGACTAGCGGGGGCCCAGGGTGAGCAGTTCTTC. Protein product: CASSLGLAGAQGEQFF. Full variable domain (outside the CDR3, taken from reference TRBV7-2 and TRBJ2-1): GAGVSQSPSNKVTEKGKDVELRCDPISGHTALYWYRQSLGQGLEFLIYFQGNSAPDKSGLPSDRFSAERTGGSVSTLTIQRTQQEDSAVYLCASSLGLAGAQGEQFFGPGTRLTVL.

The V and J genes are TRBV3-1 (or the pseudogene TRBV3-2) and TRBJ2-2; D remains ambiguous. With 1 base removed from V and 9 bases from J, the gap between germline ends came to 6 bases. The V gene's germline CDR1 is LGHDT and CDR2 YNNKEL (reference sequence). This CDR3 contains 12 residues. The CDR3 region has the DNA TGTGCCAGCAGCCAAGGGGCCCGGGAGCTGTTTTTT. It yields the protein CASSQGARELFF.

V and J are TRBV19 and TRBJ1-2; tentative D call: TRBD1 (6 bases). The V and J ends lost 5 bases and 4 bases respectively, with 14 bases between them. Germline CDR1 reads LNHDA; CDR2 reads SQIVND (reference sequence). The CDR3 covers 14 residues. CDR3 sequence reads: CASSPGGGAYGYTF. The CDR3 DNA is TGTGCCAGTAGTCCCGGGGGCGGCGCCTATGGCTACACCTTC.

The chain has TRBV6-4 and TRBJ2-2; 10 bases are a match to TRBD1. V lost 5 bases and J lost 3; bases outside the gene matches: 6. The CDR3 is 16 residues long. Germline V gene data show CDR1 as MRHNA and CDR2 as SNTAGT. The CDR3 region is CASSPAGQGDTGELFF. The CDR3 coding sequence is TGTGCCAGCAGTCCCGCTGGACAGGGGGACACCGGGGAGCTGTTTTTT.

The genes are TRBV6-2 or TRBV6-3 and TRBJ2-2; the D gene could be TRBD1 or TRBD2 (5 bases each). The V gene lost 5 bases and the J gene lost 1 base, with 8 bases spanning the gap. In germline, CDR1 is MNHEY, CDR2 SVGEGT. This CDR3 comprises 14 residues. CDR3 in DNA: TGTGCCAGCAGTGGGGGTTTGAACACCGGGGAGCTGTTTTTT. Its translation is CASSGGLNTGELFF.

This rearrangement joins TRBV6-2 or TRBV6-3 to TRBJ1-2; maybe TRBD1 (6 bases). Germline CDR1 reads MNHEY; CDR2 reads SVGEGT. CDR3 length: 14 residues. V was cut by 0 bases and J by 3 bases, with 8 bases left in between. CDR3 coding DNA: TGTGCCAGCAGTTACTCCGACAGGTACTATGGCTACACCTTC. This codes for CASSYSDRYYGYTF.

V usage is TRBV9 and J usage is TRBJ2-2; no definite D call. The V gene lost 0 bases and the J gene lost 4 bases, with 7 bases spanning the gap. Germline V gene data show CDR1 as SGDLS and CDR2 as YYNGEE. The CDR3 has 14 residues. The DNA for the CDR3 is TGTGCCAGCAGCGTAGTGTTGGGCACCGGGGAGCTGTTTTTT. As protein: CASSVVLGTGELFF.

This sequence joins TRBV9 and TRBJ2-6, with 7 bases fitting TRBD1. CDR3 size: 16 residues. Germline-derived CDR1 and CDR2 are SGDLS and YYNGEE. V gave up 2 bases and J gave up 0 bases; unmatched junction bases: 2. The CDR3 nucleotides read TGTGCCAGCAGCGTCGACAGGGACTCTGGGGCCAACGTCCTGACTTTC. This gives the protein CASSVDRDSGANVLTF.

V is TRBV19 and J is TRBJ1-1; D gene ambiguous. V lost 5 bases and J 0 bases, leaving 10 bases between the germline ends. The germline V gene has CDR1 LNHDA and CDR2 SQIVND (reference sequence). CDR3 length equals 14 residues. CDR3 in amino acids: CASSPGSLNTEAFF. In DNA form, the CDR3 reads TGTGCCAGTAGTCCAGGCAGTTTGAACACTGAAGCTTTCTTT.

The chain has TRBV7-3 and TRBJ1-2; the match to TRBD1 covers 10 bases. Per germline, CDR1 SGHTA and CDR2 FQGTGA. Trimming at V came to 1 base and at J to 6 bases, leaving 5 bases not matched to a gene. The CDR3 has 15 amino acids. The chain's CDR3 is CASSLSGTGAHGYTF. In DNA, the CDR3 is TGTGCCAGCAGCTTAAGCGGGACAGGGGCACATGGCTACACCTTC.

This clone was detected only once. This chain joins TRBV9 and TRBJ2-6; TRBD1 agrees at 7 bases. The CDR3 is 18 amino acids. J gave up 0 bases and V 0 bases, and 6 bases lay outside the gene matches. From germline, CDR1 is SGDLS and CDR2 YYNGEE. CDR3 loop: CASSVAQTGSSGANVLTF. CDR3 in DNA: TGTGCCAGCAGCGTAGCCCAGACAGGGAGCTCTGGGGCCAACGTCCTGACTTTC.

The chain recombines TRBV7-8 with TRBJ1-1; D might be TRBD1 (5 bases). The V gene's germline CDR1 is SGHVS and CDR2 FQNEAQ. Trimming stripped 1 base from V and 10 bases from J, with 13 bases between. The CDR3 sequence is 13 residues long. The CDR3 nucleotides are TGTGCCAGCAGCTTAGTAATGGGTGGGGGAGCTTTCTTT. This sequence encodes CASSLVMGGGAFF.

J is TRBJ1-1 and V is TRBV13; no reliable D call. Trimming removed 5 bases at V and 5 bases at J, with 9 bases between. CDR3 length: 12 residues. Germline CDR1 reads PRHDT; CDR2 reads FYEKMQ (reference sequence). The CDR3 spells CASSNRVTEAFF. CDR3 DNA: TGTGCCAGCAGCAACCGGGTAACTGAAGCTTTCTTT.

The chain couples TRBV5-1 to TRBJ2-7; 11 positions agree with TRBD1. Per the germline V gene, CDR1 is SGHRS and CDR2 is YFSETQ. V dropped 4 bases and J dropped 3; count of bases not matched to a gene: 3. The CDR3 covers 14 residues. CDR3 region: CASSGTGGFYEQYF. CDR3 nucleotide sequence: TGCGCCAGCAGCGGGACAGGGGGATTCTACGAGCAGTACTTC.

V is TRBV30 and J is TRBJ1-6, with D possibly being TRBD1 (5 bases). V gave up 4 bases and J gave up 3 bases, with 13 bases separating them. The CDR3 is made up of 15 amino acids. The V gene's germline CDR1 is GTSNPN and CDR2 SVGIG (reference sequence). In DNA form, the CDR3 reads TGTGCCTGGAACCCGCGGGGGTTCTATAATTCACCCCTCCACTTT. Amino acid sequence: CAWNPRGFYNSPLHF. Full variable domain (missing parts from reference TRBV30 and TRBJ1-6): SQTIHQWPATLVQPVGSPLSLECTVEGTSNPNLYWYRQAAGRGLQLLFYSVGIGQISSEVPQNLSASRPQDRQFILSSKKLLLSDSGFYLCAWNPRGFYNSPLHFGNGTRLTVT.

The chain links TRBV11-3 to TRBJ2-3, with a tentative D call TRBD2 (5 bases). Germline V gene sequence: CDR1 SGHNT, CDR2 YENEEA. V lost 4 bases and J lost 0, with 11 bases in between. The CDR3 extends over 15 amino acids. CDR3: CASSSEGKSTDTQYF. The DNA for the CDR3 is TGTGCCAGCAGCTCCGAGGGCAAAAGCACAGATACGCAGTATTTT.

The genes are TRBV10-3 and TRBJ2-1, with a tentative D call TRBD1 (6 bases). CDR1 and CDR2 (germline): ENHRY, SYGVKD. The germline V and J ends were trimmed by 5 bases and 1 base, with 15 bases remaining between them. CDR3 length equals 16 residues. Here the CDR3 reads CAISTPGQLSYNEQFF. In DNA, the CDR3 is TGTGCCATCAGTACCCCAGGACAGCTATCCTACAATGAGCAGTTCTTC.

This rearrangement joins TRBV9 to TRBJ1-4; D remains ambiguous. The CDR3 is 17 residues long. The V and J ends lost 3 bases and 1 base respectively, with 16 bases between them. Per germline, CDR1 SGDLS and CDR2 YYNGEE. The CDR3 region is CASSGYLRGGTNEKLFF. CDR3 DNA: TGTGCCAGCAGCGGGTATCTCCGGGGAGGAACTAATGAAAAACTGTTTTTT.

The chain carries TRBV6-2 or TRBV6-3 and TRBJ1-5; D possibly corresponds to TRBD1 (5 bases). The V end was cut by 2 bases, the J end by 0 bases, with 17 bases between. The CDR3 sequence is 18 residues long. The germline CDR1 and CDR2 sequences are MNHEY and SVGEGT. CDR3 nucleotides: TGTGCCAGCAGTTACATCTTTGGGGGAGGTTATAGCAATCAGCCCCAGCATTTT. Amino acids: CASSYIFGGGYSNQPQHF.

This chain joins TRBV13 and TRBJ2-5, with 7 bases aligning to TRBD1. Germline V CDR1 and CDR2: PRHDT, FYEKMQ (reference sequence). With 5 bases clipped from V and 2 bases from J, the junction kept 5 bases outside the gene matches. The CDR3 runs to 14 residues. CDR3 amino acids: CASSTRTGQETQYF. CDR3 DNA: TGTGCCAGCAGCACTAGGACAGGACAAGAGACCCAGTACTTC.

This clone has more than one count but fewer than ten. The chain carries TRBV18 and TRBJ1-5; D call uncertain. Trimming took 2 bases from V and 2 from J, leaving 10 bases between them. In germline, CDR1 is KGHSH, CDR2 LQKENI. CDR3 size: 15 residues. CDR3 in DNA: TGTGCCAGCTCACCAAGTTTATATGGCAATCAGCCCCAGCATTTT. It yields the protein CASSPSLYGNQPQHF.

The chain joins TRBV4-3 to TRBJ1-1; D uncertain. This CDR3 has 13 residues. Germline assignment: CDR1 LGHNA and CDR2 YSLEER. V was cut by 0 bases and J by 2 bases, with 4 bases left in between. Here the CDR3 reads CASSQETNTEAFF. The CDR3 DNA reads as TGCGCCAGCAGCCAAGAAACTAACACTGAAGCTTTCTTT.

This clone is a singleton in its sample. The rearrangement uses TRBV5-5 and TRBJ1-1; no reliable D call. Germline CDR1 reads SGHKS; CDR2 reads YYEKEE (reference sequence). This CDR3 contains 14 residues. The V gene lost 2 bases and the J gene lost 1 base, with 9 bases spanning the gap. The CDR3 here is CASSLSSGNTEAFF. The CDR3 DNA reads TGTGCCAGCAGCTTATCGTCAGGGAACACTGAAGCTTTCTTT.

The CDR3 DNA is TGTGCCAGCAGCTTAGGTGTGGGAACCACAGATACGCAGTATTTT. This sequence encodes CASSLGVGTTDTQYF. The V call is TRBV7-9, the J call TRBJ2-3, with D uncertain. V lost 1 base to trimming and J lost 2 bases, with 10 bases between them. The CDR3 spans 15 residues. The germline V gene has CDR1 SEHNR and CDR2 FQNEAQ (reference sequence). The whole variable domain, remainder taken from reference TRBV7-9 and TRBJ2-3, is DTGVSQNPRHKITKRGQNVTFRCDPISEHNRLYWYRQTLGQGPEFLTYFQNEAQLEKSRLLSDRFSAERPKGSFSTLEIQRTEQGDSAMYLCASSLGVGTTDTQYFGPGTRLTVL.

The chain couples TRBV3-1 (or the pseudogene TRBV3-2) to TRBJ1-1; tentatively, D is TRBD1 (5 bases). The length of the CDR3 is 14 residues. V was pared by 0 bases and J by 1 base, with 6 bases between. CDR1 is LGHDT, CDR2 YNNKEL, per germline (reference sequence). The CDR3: CASSQDTGNTEAFF. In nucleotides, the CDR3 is TGTGCCAGCAGCCAAGATACAGGGAACACTGAAGCTTTCTTT.

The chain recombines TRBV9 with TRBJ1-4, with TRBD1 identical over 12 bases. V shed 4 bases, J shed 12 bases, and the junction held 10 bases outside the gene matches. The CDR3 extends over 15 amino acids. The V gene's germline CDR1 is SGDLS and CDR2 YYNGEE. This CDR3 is CASSPAGTGGVELFF. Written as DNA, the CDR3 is TGTGCCAGCAGCCCCGCCGGGACAGGGGGCGTCGAACTGTTTTTT.

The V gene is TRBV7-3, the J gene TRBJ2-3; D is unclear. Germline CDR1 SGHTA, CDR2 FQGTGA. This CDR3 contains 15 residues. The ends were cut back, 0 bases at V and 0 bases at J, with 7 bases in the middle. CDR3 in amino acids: CASSLTGSSTDTQYF. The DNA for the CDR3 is TGTGCCAGCAGCTTAACAGGGTCTAGCACAGATACGCAGTATTTT.

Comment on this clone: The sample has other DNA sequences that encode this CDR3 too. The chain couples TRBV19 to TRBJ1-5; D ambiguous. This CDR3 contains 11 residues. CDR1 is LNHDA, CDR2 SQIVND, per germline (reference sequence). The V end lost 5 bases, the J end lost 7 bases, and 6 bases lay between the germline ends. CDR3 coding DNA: TGTGCCAGTAGTTCTGGACAGCCCCAGCATTTT. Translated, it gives CASSSGQPQHF.

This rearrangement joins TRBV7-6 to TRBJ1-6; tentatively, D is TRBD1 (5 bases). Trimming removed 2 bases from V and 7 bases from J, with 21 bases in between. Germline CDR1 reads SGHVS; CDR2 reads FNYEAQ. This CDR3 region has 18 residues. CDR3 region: CASSLYRPNRSTNSPLHF. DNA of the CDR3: TGTGCCAGCAGCTTATACAGGCCTAACCGCAGTACAAATTCACCCCTCCACTTT.